The 12 T cell receptor beta chains reported below all come from one sample, sequenced in a study of technical replicates of blood from several donors. Libraries were prepared by immunoSEQ multiplex PCR; TCRdb keeps only in-frame clonotypes and omits some of them. Of about 88,000 clones listed, roughly 93% are singletons. Material for sequencing was T cells isolated from PBMCs. These receptors originate from a human donor in good health.

This clone has a single count. The V and J genes are TRBV7-9 and TRBJ2-5; 12 bases are a match to TRBD2. CDR3 length: 17 amino acids. Germline CDR1 and CDR2: SEHNR and FQNEAQ (reference sequence). Trimming at V came to 5 bases and at J to 2 bases, leaving 9 bases not matched to a gene. DNA for the CDR3: TGTGCCAGCAGCCCGGGGACTAGCGGGCGATCTCAAGAGACCCAGTACTTC. Its protein is CASSPGTSGRSQETQYF.

The J gene is TRBJ1-2, the V gene TRBV29-1, with TRBD1 matching over 7 bases. Per germline, CDR1 SQVTM and CDR2 ANQGSEA. Germline trimming cut 3 bases from V and 4 bases from J; bases unmatched to any gene: 2. The CDR3 consists of 12 residues. The CDR3 sequence is CSVDGDSYGYTF. The CDR3 DNA sequence: TGCAGCGTTGACGGGGACAGCTATGGCTACACCTTC.

The V call is TRBV6-1, the J call TRBJ2-7; D is ambiguous. V was shortened by 10 bases and J by 0 bases, with 13 bases between the two germline ends. The CDR3 has 13 residues. Germline V CDR1 and CDR2: MNHNS, SASEGT. In DNA, the CDR3 is TGTGCCACCGCACGGCAGGACTCCTACGAGCAGTACTTC. It specifies CATARQDSYEQYF.

V and J are TRBV15 and TRBJ2-3; TRBD2 might be the D (6 bases). V was pared by 5 bases and J by 3 bases, with 15 bases between. The CDR3 has 15 amino acids. From germline, CDR1 is LNHNV and CDR2 YYDKDF (reference sequence). CDR3 coding DNA: TGTGCCACCAGCGCCCGGCTAGCGAGGACAGATACGCAGTATTTT. This translates into CATSARLARTDTQYF.

The rearrangement links TRBV4-1 to TRBJ2-7; 9 bases are a match to TRBD2. CDR3 length: 16 amino acids. J gave up 3 bases and V 0 bases, and 6 bases lay outside the gene matches. The germline V gene has CDR1 MGHRA and CDR2 YSYEKL. In nucleotides, the CDR3 is TGCGCCAGCAGCCAAGAAAGGCGGGGGGGCGTCTACGAGCAGTACTTC. It codes for CASSQERRGGVYEQYF.

This clone was detected only once. The chain recombines TRBV9 with TRBJ2-1; the match to TRBD2 covers 10 bases. Trimming cost V 5 bases and J 10 bases; bases outside gene matches: 12. The germline V gene encodes CDR1 SGDLS and CDR2 YYNGEE. The CDR3 length is 15 residues. The CDR3 loop is CASRAGTSARWEQFF. The CDR3, as DNA: TGTGCCAGCAGGGCCGGGACTAGCGCTCGTTGGGAGCAGTTCTTC.

This rearrangement joins TRBV19 to TRBJ1-1; 8 bases are a match to TRBD1. CDR1 is LNHDA and CDR2 is SQIVND in the germline V gene (reference sequence). This CDR3 contains 15 residues. Trimming at V came to 5 bases and at J to 4 bases, leaving 9 bases not matched to a gene. In nucleotides, the CDR3 is TGTGCCAGTAGTTCTGACAGGGGACTACTCACTGAAGCTTTCTTT. It is translated as CASSSDRGLLTEAFF.

V is TRBV11-2 and J is TRBJ2-3; maybe TRBD1 (6 bases). Trimming pared 1 base from V and 4 bases from J, leaving 9 bases between. CDR1 and CDR2 (germline): SGHAT, FQNNGV. This CDR3 region has 14 residues. CDR3 loop: CASSLGPGADTQYF. The CDR3 DNA reads TGTGCCAGCAGCTTAGGGCCAGGGGCAGATACGCAGTATTTT.

There are a few counts of this clone. The V gene is TRBV10-3, the J gene TRBJ2-2; the match to TRBD2 covers 10 bases. Trimming at V came to 2 bases and at J to 5 bases, leaving 5 bases not matched to a gene. Germline V gene lookup returns CDR1 ENHRY and CDR2 SYGVKD. CDR3 length: 16 amino acids. For the CDR3, the DNA is TGTGCCATCAGTGAGGCCACTAGCGGGGATACCGGGGAGCTGTTTTTT. Encoded protein: CAISEATSGDTGELFF.

The V and J genes are TRBV28 and TRBJ2-7; possibly TRBD2 for D (6 bases). V lost 3 bases, J lost 6 bases, and 15 bases lay in between. Germline CDR1 reads MDHEN; CDR2 reads SYDVKM. The CDR3 consists of 14 residues. Written as DNA, the CDR3 is TGTGCCAGCAGTTTTGGAGGGGCCCTCTTCGAGCAGTACTTC. Protein sequence: CASSFGGALFEQYF.

This clone was counted once. The V and J genes are TRBV28 and TRBJ2-7, with D possibly matching TRBD1 (6 bases). CDR3 length equals 15 residues. With 6 bases removed from V and 7 bases from J, the gap between germline ends came to 22 bases. Germline loops: CDR1 MDHEN, CDR2 SYDVKM. The CDR3 coding sequence is TGTGCCAGCAGCCCCCTAACAGGGCCGCGAGAAGAGCAGTACTTC. Translating gives CASSPLTGPREEQYF.

Note on this clone: A junction end diverges from the germline sequence, so it may reflect a read error. The CDR3 DNA follows: TGTGCCAGCAGCGTGACAGGGGAGCCGTACTTC. It specifies CASSVTGEPYF. The chain combines TRBV9 with TRBJ1-2, with 8 bases aligning to TRBD1. CDR3 length: 11 amino acids. CDR1 and CDR2 from the germline V gene are SGDLS and YYNGEE.